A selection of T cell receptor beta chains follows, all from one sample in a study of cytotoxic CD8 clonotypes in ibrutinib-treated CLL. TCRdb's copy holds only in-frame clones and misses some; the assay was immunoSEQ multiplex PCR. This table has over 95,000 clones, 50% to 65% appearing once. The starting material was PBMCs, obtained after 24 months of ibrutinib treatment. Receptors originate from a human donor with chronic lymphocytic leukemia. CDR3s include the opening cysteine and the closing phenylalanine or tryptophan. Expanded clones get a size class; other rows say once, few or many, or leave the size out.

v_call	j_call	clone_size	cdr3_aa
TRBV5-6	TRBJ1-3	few	CASSLLGLTGIGNTIYF
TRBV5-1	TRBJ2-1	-	CASSGRTGEVEQFF
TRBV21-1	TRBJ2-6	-	CASMFGGANVLTF
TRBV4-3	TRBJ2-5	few	CASSQEYGGLGQETQYF
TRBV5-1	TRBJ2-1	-	CASSFGGLNEQFF
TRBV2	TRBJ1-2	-	CASTQVGGIYGYTF
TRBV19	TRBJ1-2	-	CASSRAREGWGYTF
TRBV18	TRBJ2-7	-	CASSPGLDRPYEQYF
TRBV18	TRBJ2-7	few	CVSSLDTRSYEQYF
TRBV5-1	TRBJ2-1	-	CASSLVQQNEQFF
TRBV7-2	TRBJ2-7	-	CASSLSSGSYEQYF
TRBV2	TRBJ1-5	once	CASSRDRGHQPQHF
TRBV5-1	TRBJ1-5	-	CASSSRGGLGLRGQPQHF
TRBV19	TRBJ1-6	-	CASSIVKGSSSYNSPLHF